The rows below give T cell receptor beta chains drawn from one sample of a study of T cells in Graves' hyperthyroidism and ophthalmopathy. TCRdb re-called the multiplex PCR reads with MiXCR, one entry per CDR3 protein. The sample shows about 570,000 distinct CDR3 sequences, approximately 44% of them seen only once. Sequencing used peripheral blood or thyroid tissue (not recorded which). The source is an adult woman with Graves' disease, either hyperthyroidism or ophthalmopathy (not recorded which). Each CDR3 is given with its conserved first and last residue. D genes are given only for firm matches. Only part of the rows carry a size: once, few, many, or a class if the clone is expanded.

V gene,J gene,D gene,clone size,CDR3 protein,CDR3 DNA
TRBV7-9,TRBJ1-6,NA,NA,CAGSLNSPLHF,TGTGCCGGCAGCTTGAATTCACCCCTCCACTTT
TRBV6-5,TRBJ1-4,NA,NA,CASSSPDLGWKLFF,TGTGCCAGCAGTTCCCCGGACCTGGGCTGGAAACTGTTTTTT
TRBV7-2,TRBJ1-1,NA,NA,CACAGVAGQAFF,TGTGCCTGCGCGGGAGTAGCGGGACAAGCTTTCTTT
TRBV2,TRBJ1-1,NA,many,CASSLGTLEEAFF,TGTGCCAGCAGTCTGGGAACGTTAGAAGAAGCTTTCTTT
TRBV11-2,TRBJ1-2,TRBD1,few,CASSQDRGGYGYTF,TGTGCCAGCAGCCAAGACAGGGGCGGCTATGGCTACACCTTC
TRBV29-1,TRBJ1-5,NA,NA,CSVPLGGETQHF,TGCAGCGTACCCCTAGGAGGTGAGACCCAGCATTTT
TRBV27,TRBJ1-1,NA,many,CASSLWEGETEAFF,TGTGCCAGCAGTTTATGGGAGGGGGAGACTGAAGCTTTCTTT
TRBV9,TRBJ1-6,NA,NA,CASSPTSDSPLHF,TGTGCCAGCAGCCCGACCTCGGATTCACCCCTCCACTTT
TRBV28,TRBJ2-2,NA,few,CASSLISAELFF,TGTGCCAGCAGTTTAATTTCCGCGGAGCTGTTTTTT
TRBV7-9,TRBJ2-7,TRBD1,many,CASSSVGWTGGRSGQYF,TGTGCCAGCAGCTCAGTGGGCTGGACAGGGGGCCGATCGGGGCAGTACTTC
TRBV28,TRBJ1-1,NA,NA,CAGRLQPYRTVNTEAFF,TGTGCCGGCAGATTACAGCCCTATAGGACTGTGAACACTGAAGCTTTCTTT
TRBV5-1,TRBJ1-1,NA,NA,CASSPGTANEAFF,TGCGCCAGCAGTCCCGGGACGGCAAACGAAGCTTTCTTT
TRBV7-3,TRBJ2-7,NA,NA,CASSLRRGGANEQYF,TGTGCCAGCAGCCTACGTAGGGGGGGGGCCAACGAGCAGTACTTC
TRBV10-3,TRBJ1-2,TRBD1,NA,CAIRPDRGFPYGYTF,TGTGCCATCAGACCAGACAGGGGGTTCCCCTATGGCTACACCTTC
TRBV20-1,TRBJ1-1,NA,NA,CSAGRMNTEAFF,TGCAGTGCCGGGAGAATGAACACTGAAGCTTTCTTT
TRBV24-1,TRBJ2-5,NA,few,CATSDSYQETQYF,TGTGCCACCAGTGACAGTTACCAAGAGACCCAGTACTTC
TRBV7-2,TRBJ2-2,NA,many,CASSLEAVGELFF,TGTGCCAGCAGCTTAGAGGCGGTCGGGGAGCTGTTTTTT
TRBV6-6,TRBJ1-5,NA,many,CASSKGTDSNQPQHF,TGTGCCAGCAGTAAAGGGACGGATAGCAATCAGCCCCAGCATTTT
TRBV7-9,TRBJ1-6,NA,many,CASSLPGGSPLHF,TGTGCCAGCAGCTTACCGGGCGGGTCACCCCTCCACTTT
TRBV19,TRBJ1-1,TRBD1,many,CTSRRGQVDTEAFF,TGTACCAGTAGAAGAGGACAGGTGGACACTGAAGCTTTCTTT
TRBV5-1,TRBJ2-5,NA,once,CASSPAGFFSETQYF,TGCGCCAGCAGCCCCGCAGGGTTTTTTTCGGAGACCCAGTACTTC
TRBV6-5,TRBJ1-6,TRBD1,few,CASSIGGAYNSPLHF,TGTGCCAGCTCTATAGGGGGCGCTTATAATTCACCCCTCCACTTT
TRBV29-1,TRBJ1-2,TRBD1,NA,CSSPDRDYGYTF,TGCAGCAGCCCCGACAGGGACTATGGCTACACCTTC
TRBV12-3/TRBV12-4,TRBJ2-7,NA,NA,CASTTRTYEQYF,TGTGCCAGCACCACGAGGACGTACGAGCAGTACTTC
TRBV7-9,TRBJ1-1,NA,many,CASSLIFGGESQTEAFF,TGTGCCAGCAGCTTGATTTTCGGGGGAGAAAGTCAAACTGAAGCTTTCTTT
TRBV2,TRBJ2-7,NA,many,CASRPGPNYEQYF,TGTGCCAGCAGGCCGGGTCCCAATTATGAGCAGTACTTC
TRBV7-3,TRBJ1-6,NA,many,CASSLTNNSPLHF,TGTGCCAGCAGCTTGACCAATAATTCACCCCTCCACTTT
TRBV6-6,TRBJ2-7,NA,many,CASSYYSGRTSYEQYF,TGTGCCAGCAGTTACTACTCTGGCAGGACGTCCTACGAGCAGTACTTC
TRBV20-1,TRBJ1-6,NA,NA,CSAGQAISYNSPLHF,TGCAGCGCAGGGCAGGCGATCTCCTATAATTCACCCCTCCACTTT